Below are 16 T cell receptor beta chains sequenced from a single sample in a study of CD8+ T cells in alopecia areata. Specified treatment: oral pan-JAK inhibitor, 5-10 mg twice daily. Reverse transcription of extracted RNA yielded cDNA, which provided the sequencing template. Measured with immunoSEQ multiplex PCR; TCRdb has only the in-frame clones, and not every one. This table has some 150,000 clones, about 61% appearing once. Sequenced here: CD4+ T cells sorted from blood, sampled at approximately week 60, from a patient treated with tofacitinib. Every receptor here comes from a human donor with alopecia areata.

The V and J genes are TRBV1 and TRBJ2-3; no check of the table's D call, TRBD2, against the DNA was made. TRBV1 is annotated as a pseudogene. CDR3 length equals 12 residues. The CDR3 is CTSSPTGDTQYF. The DNA of the CDR3 is TGCACCAGCAGCCCCACGGGAGATACGCAGTATTTT.

The chain couples TRBV4-1 to TRBJ1-1, with D perhaps TRBD1 (5 bases). The CDR3 is 17 amino acids. Per germline, CDR1 MGHRA and CDR2 YSYEKL. V gave up 1 base and J gave up 1 base, with 16 bases separating them. The CDR3 bases are TGCGCCAGCAGCCAAGTGTCACAGGACGCGTCGAACACTGAAGCTTTCTTT. Its protein product is CASSQVSQDASNTEAFF.

This chain connects TRBV4-1 to TRBJ2-5; no clear D. The germline CDR1 and CDR2 sequences are MGHRA and YSYEKL. The CDR3 contains 15 residues. With 1 base removed from V and 5 bases from J, the gap between germline ends came to 14 bases. CDR3: CASSQVSGPSETQYF. CDR3 DNA: TGCGCCAGCAGCCAAGTGAGTGGTCCGTCGGAGACCCAGTACTTC.

The chain employs TRBV19 and TRBJ2-2; D possibly corresponds to TRBD2 (6 bases). Trimming took off 7 bases at V and 3 bases at J, with 12 bases between the two ends. The CDR3 totals 14 residues. Germline values: CDR1 LNHDA, CDR2 SQIVND (reference sequence). The CDR3 loop reads CASNYRLDTGELFF. Written as DNA, the CDR3 is TGTGCCAGTAATTACAGACTAGACACCGGGGAGCTGTTTTTT.

This clone was detected once. This chain uses TRBV28 with TRBJ2-7; D is uncertain. The CDR3 totals 11 residues. The V gene's germline CDR1 is MDHEN and CDR2 SYDVKM. Between the trimmed V and J ends, which lost 5 bases and 9 bases, there was a span of 11 bases. CDR3 residues: CASSPRIGQYF. CDR3 in DNA: TGTGCCAGCAGTCCCCGAATCGGGCAGTACTTC. The variable domain in full, completed from reference TRBV28 and TRBJ2-7, reads DVKVTQSSRYLVKRTGEKVFLECVQDMDHENMFWYRQDPGLGLRLIYFSYDVKMKEKGDIPEGYSVSREKKERFSLILESASTNQTSMYLCASSPRIGQYFGPGTRLTVT.

This chain uses TRBV2 with TRBJ1-1; D possibly corresponds to TRBD1 (5 bases). V lost 9 bases, J lost 4 bases, and 15 bases lay in between. CDR3 length equals 13 residues. The germline V gene encodes CDR1 SNHLY and CDR2 FYNNEI. Here the CDR3 DNA reads TGTGCCAGGCGTGTGGGGGGAGGCACTGAAGCTTTCTTT. Its protein is CARRVGGGTEAFF.

This clone turned up a few times. This chain uses TRBV6-5 with TRBJ2-7; 7 bases match TRBD2. The CDR3 is 15 residues long. V lost 4 bases to trimming and J lost 5 bases; unmatched junction nucleotides: 11. CDR1 MNHEY and CDR2 SVGAGI come from the germline V gene. The CDR3 loop is CASSSQRGSTDEQYF. The DNA of the CDR3 is TGTGCCAGCAGTTCCCAGCGGGGCTCCACCGACGAGCAGTACTTC.

The chain couples TRBV29-1 to TRBJ2-2, with D perhaps matching TRBD1 (6 bases). The length of the CDR3 is 15 residues. V was clipped by 3 bases and J by 1 base, with 12 bases between them. CDR1 is SQVTM, CDR2 ANQGSEA, per germline. The CDR3 loop reads CSVESAGVNTGELFF. CDR3 nucleotide sequence: TGCAGCGTTGAGTCCGCAGGGGTGAACACCGGGGAGCTGTTTTTT.

This chain links TRBV2 with TRBJ1-1; 7 bases are a match to TRBD1. Germline assignment: CDR1 SNHLY and CDR2 FYNNEI. The CDR3 covers 13 residues. The V and J ends lost 4 bases and 4 bases, in that order; junction bases with no gene match: 3. The CDR3 coding sequence is TGTGCCAGCAGTGCCCAGGGGGGCACTGAAGCTTTCTTT. It encodes CASSAQGGTEAFF.

This clone appeared a few times. The chain recombines TRBV4-1 with TRBJ1-6; D is ambiguous. Per germline, CDR1 MGHRA and CDR2 YSYEKL. Between the trimmed V and J ends, which lost 1 base and 9 bases, there was a span of 22 bases. The CDR3 length is 18 residues. The CDR3 protein is CASSQVAGYGRWGSPLHF. The CDR3 nucleotides are TGCGCCAGCAGCCAAGTGGCTGGCTATGGACGATGGGGTTCACCCCTCCACTTT.

This chain uses TRBV29-1 with TRBJ2-5; D unresolved. The ends were cut back, 5 bases at V and 1 base at J, with 14 bases in the middle. Germline lookup yields CDR1 SQVTM and CDR2 ANQGSEA. This CDR3 comprises 14 residues. The CDR3 spells CSVSAGSGQETQYF. In DNA, the CDR3 is TGCAGCGTTTCTGCCGGGTCGGGCCAAGAGACCCAGTACTTC.

The chain uses TRBV28 and TRBJ2-5; the match to TRBD2 covers 11 bases. Germline values: CDR1 MDHEN, CDR2 SYDVKM. The CDR3 runs 17 residues. Trimming removed 7 bases from V and 3 bases from J; junction bases left unmatched: 13. CDR3 coding DNA: TGTGCCAGCACCCGGGCAGGCCTAGCGGGGGGTAAAGAGACCCAGTACTTC. This encodes CASTRAGLAGGKETQYF.

The table lists this clone with a few counts. The chain is built from TRBV4-1 and TRBJ2-7, with D possibly being TRBD2 (5 bases). The germline gives CDR1 MGHRA, CDR2 YSYEKL. V was pared by 0 bases and J by 6 bases, with 15 bases between. CDR3 length: 15 residues. CDR3 amino acids: CASSQEAQVGGEQYF. Written as DNA, the CDR3 is TGCGCCAGCAGCCAAGAGGCTCAGGTTGGAGGCGAGCAGTACTTC.

This rearrangement joins TRBV4-1 to TRBJ2-1, with D maybe TRBD1 (6 bases). The V end lost 1 base, the J end lost 5 bases, and 12 bases lay between the germline ends. The CDR3 spans 15 residues. The germline V gene has CDR1 MGHRA and CDR2 YSYEKL. Here the CDR3 DNA reads TGCGCCAGCAGCCAAGGGGACAAGGGGAACAATGAGCAGTTCTTC. Translating it yields CASSQGDKGNNEQFF.

CDR3 DNA sequence: TGTGCCAGCGGACAGCTTAGCAATCAGCCCCAGCATTTT. Translation: CASGQLSNQPQHF. The chain couples TRBV2 to TRBJ1-5; perhaps TRBD1 as D (6 bases). With 8 bases removed from V and 0 bases from J, the gap between germline ends came to 8 bases. The germline V gene has CDR1 SNHLY and CDR2 FYNNEI. This CDR3 comprises 13 residues.

The J gene is TRBJ2-2, the V gene TRBV4-1, with D perhaps TRBD1 (6 bases). V shed 4 bases and J shed 9 bases, with 18 bases lying between them. The CDR3 is 15 amino acids. Germline values: CDR1 MGHRA, CDR2 YSYEKL. Written as DNA, the CDR3 is TGCGCCAGCAGCCGCCTGAAGCAGGGGTCCCGGGAGCTGTTTTTT. This gives the protein CASSRLKQGSRELFF.